This entry concerns a single TCR beta chain. This specimen comes from a study of T cell changes during pregnancy in multiple sclerosis. The method was immunoSEQ multiplex PCR; TCRdb's version includes in-frame clones alone and lacks a portion of them. In the table there are approximately 25,000 clones, 88% of which are singletons. The CDR3 is made up of 16 amino acids. From germline, CDR1 is MNHEY and CDR2 SMNVEV (reference sequence). V gave up 2 bases and J gave up 3 bases; unmatched junction bases: 5. The TCR comes from a female donor in good health, enrolled as a control in a pregnancy study. The rearrangement joins TRBV27 to TRBJ2-2; 8 nucleotides match TRBD1. Material: CD4+ T cells from peripheral blood mononuclear cells, obtained in the first trimester of pregnancy. In DNA, the CDR3 is TGTGCCAGCAGTTTACTAGGACAGGGTGACACCGGGGAGCTGTTTTTT. Translation: CASSLLGQGDTGELFF.